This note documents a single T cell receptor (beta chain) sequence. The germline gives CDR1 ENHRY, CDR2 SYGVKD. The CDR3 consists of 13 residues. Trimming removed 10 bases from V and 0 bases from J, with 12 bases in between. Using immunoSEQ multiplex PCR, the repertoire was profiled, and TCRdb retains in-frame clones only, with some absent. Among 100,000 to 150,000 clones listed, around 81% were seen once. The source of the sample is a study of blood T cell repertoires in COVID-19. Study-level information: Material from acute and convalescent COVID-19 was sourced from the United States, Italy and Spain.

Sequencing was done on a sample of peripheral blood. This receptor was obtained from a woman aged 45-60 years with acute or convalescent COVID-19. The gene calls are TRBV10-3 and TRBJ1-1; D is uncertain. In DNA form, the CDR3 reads TGTGCCAGCGAAGTGGGCCTGAACACTGAAGCTTTCTTT. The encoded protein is CASEVGLNTEAFF.